The next 4 T cell receptor beta chains were all read from a single sample in a study of somatic mutations in cytotoxic T cells in rheumatoid arthritis. Sequencing used immunoSEQ multiplex PCR; TCRdb keeps in-frame clones, though not all of them. The repertoire includes about 11,000 clones, about 80% of them detected once, and 8% to 9.5% sits in the top ten. Sequencing was done on a sample of CD8+ T cells sorted from blood. The receptors here all came from a woman aged 55-70 years with rheumatoid arthritis.

J is TRBJ2-3 and V is TRBV7-3; 11 positions agree with TRBD2. Germline CDR1 is SGHTA and CDR2 is FQGTGA. Trimming cost V 3 bases and J 5 bases; bases outside gene matches: 1. The CDR3 sequence is 14 residues long. CDR3 in DNA: TGTGCCAGCAGCTTGGGGACTAGCGGAGATACGCAGTATTTT. Amino acids: CASSLGTSGDTQYF.

This clone was found once. The gene calls are TRBV5-1 and TRBJ2-1; D is ambiguous. CDR3 length: 17 amino acids. Germline V gene lookup returns CDR1 SGHRS and CDR2 YFSETQ. V was clipped by 1 base and J by 2 bases, with 16 bases between them. The CDR3 coding sequence is TGCGCCAGCAGCTTGACCCGCTCCGGTGGGCCCTACAATGAGCAGTTCTTC. This sequence encodes CASSLTRSGGPYNEQFF.

The V gene is TRBV27, the J gene TRBJ2-7; D possibly corresponds to TRBD2 (5 bases). Trimming pared 6 bases from V and 4 bases from J, leaving 16 bases between. Germline V CDR1 and CDR2: MNHEY, SMNVEV (reference sequence). The CDR3 covers 14 residues. DNA of the CDR3: TGTGCCAGCAGAAAGTTGCCCGGGGAATACGAGCAGTACTTC. Translating it yields CASRKLPGEYEQYF.

The DNA of the CDR3 is TGTGCCAGCAGCTTAATGGGATTGGGGCTAGCGGACCCAGATACGCAGTATTTT. It codes for CASSLMGLGLADPDTQYF. The gene calls are TRBV11-2 and TRBJ2-3; the match to TRBD2 covers 7 bases. After removal of 2 bases from V and 4 bases from J, the junction contained 15 bases not matched to a gene. Germline assignment: CDR1 SGHAT and CDR2 FQNNGV. The CDR3 is made up of 18 amino acids.